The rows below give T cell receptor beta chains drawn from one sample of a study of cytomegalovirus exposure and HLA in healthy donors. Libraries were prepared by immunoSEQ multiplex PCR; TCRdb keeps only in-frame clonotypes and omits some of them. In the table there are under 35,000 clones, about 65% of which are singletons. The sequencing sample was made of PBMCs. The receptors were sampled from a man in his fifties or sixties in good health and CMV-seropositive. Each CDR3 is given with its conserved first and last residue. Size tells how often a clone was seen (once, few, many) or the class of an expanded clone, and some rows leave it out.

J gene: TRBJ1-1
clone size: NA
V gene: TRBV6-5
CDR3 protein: CASSYSGGTEAFF

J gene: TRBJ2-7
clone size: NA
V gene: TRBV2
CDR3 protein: CASTFRQGASALF

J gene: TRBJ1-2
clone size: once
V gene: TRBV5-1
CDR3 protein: CASSLSLGGRPNYGYTF

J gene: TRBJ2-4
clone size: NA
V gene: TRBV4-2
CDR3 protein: CASSQESAREATKNIQYF

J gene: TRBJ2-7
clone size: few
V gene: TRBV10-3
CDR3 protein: CAISSGLADPYEQYF

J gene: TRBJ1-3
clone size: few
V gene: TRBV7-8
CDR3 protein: CASSLQGLSGNTIYF

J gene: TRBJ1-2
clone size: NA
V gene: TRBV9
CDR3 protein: CASSAQTGLAYGYTF

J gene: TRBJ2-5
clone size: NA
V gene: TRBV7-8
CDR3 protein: CASSQTRETQYF

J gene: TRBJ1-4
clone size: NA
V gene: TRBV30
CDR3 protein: CAWSPSSTNEKLFF

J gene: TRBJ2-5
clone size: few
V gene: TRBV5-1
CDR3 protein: CASSFGLAIETQYF

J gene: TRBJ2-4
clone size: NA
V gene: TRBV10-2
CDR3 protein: CASSESRATIQYF

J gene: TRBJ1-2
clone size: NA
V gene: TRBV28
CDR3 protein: CASSFGGGSYGYTF

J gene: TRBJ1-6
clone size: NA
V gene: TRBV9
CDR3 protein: CASSPAGSYNSPLHF

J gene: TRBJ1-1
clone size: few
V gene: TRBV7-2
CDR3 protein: CASSLRGKGTEAFF

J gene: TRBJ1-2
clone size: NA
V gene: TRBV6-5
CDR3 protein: CASSSIGTAGGYGYTF

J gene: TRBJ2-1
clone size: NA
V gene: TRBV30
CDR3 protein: CAWSVAGLWKGEQFF

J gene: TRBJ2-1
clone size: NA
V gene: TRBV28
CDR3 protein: CASSFLSYNEQFF

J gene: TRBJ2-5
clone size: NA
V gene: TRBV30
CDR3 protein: CAWSYPGLAGETQYF

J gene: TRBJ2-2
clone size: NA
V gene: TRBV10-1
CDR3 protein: CASSRLAGGTGELFF

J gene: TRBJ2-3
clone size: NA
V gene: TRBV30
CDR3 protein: CAWSDPLFQRGSTDTQYF

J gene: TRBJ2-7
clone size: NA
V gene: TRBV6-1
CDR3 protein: CASSAATGGSYEQYF

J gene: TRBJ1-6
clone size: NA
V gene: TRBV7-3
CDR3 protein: CASSLTLGGNSPLHF

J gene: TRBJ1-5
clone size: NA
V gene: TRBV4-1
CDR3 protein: CASNSQGQNQPQHF

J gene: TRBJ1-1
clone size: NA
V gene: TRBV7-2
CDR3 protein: CASSPSTNGIAEAFF

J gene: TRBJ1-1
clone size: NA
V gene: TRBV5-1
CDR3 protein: CASSLRFRDSEAFF

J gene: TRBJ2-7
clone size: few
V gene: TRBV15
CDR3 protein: CATSKLGQGLTYEQYF

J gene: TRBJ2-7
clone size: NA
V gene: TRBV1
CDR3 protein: CTSSQDGDEQYF

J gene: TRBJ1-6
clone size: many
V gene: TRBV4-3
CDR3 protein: CASSQDTGTGKGPLHF

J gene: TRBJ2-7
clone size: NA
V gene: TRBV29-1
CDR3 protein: CSVELYHFGTGKYEQYF

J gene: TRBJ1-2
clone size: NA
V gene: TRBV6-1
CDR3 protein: CASSERGTDYGYTF

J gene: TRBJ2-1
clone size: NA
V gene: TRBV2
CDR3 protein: CASKGQGNEQFF

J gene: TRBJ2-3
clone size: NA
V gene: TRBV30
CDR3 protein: CAWTGDLYTDTQYF

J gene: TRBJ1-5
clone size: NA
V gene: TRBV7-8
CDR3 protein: CASSLGRGGYQPQHF

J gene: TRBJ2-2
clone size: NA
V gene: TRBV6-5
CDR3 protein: CASSRTSKGGELFF